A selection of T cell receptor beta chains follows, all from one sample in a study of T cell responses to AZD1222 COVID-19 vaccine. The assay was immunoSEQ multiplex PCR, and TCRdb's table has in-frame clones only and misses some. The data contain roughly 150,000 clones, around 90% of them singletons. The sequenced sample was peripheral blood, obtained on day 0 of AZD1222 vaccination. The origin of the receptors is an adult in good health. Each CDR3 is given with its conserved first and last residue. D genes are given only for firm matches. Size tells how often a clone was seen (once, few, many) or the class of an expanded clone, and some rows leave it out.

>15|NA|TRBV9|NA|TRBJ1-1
TGTGCCAGCAGCGTGGGCAGGGGTTTGAACACTGAAGCTTTCTTT
CASSVGRGLNTEAFF
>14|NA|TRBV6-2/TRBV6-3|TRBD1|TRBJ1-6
TGTGCCAGCAGCCTACAGGGGTGGAATTCACCCCTCCACTTT
CASSLQGWNSPLHF
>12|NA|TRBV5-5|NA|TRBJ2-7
TGTGCCAGCAGCACAGACCCCTACGAGCAGTACTTC
CASSTDPYEQYF
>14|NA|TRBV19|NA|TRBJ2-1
TGTGCCAGTACCCCGGCGACTCCCTACAATGAGCAGTTCTTC
CASTPATPYNEQFF
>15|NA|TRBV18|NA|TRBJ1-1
TGTGCCAGCTCACCACCGAATTCCCAGAACACTGAAGCTTTCTTT
CASSPPNSQNTEAFF
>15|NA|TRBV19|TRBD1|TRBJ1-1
TGTGCCAGTAGGCCTAGGGGGCCCGTGAACACTGAAGCTTTCTTT
CASRPRGPVNTEAFF
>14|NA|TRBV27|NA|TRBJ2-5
TGTGCCAGCAGTTTAAGGGGCCTGGGGGAGACCCAGTACTTC
CASSLRGLGETQYF
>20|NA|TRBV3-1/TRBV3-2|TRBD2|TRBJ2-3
TGTGCCAGCAGCCCTGGACTAGCGGGATCCGGTCTCAGAGGTGCAGATACGCAGTATTTT
CASSPGLAGSGLRGADTQYF
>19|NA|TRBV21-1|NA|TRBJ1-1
TGTGCCAGCAGCAAACCGAATGGGACAGGGGCTAATTTGAACACTGAAGCTTTCTTT
CASSKPNGTGANLNTEAFF
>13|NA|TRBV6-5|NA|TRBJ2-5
TGTGCCAGCAGCCGCACAGGGAAAGAGACCCAGTACTTC
CASSRTGKETQYF
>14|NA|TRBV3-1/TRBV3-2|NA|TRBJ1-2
TGTGCCAGCAGCCCCCGGGAGTCCGTCTATGGCTACACCTTC
CASSPRESVYGYTF
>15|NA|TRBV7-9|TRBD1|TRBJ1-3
TGTGCCAGCAGCCGACAGGGAATCTCTGGAAACACCATATATTTT
CASSRQGISGNTIYF
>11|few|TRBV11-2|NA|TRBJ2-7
TGTGCCACCCAGGGGGGCTACGAGCAGTACTTC
CATQGGYEQYF
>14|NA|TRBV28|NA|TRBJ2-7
TGTGCCAGCAGTTTCGGCGGGTACCCCTACGAGCAGTACTTC
CASSFGGYPYEQYF
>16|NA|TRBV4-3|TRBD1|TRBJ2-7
TGCGCCAGCAGCCAGGGGACCGGGACAGGGTCCGACGAGCAGTACTTC
CASSQGTGTGSDEQYF
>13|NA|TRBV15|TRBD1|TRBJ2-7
TGTGCCACCAGCCTAACAGGGGCCAACGAGCAGTACTTC
CATSLTGANEQYF
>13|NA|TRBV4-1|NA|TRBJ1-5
TGCGCCAGCAGCCAATGGGGCAATCAGCCCCAGCATTTT
CASSQWGNQPQHF
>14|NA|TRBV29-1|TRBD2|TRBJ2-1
TGCAGCGTTGGGACTAGCGGGGTCAACAATGAGCAGTTCTTC
CSVGTSGVNNEQFF
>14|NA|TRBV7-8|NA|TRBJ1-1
TGTGCCAGCAGCTTAGCTGCAGGGCGAAATGAAGCTTTCTTT
CASSLAAGRNEAFF
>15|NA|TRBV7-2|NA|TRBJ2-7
TGTGCCAGCAGCTATGACGCTTCTATACCCTACGAGCAGTACTTC
CASSYDASIPYEQYF
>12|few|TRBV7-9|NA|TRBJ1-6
TGTGCCAGCAGCTTAAACAATTCACCCCTCCACTTT
CASSLNNSPLHF
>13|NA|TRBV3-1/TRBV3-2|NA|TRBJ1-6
TGTGCCAGCAGCCACGGTCGGAATTCACCCCTCCACTTT
CASSHGRNSPLHF
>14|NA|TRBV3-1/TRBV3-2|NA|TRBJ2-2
TGTGCCAGCACCAAAGTAGCGAACACCGGGGAGCTGTTTTTT
CASTKVANTGELFF
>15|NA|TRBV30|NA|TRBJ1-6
TGTGCCTGGGGTGGGGGGGAGGTATATAATTCACCCCTCCACTTT
CAWGGGEVYNSPLHF
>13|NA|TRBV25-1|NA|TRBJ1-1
TGTGCCAGCAGTGATGTGGGGGACACTGAAGCTTTCTTT
CASSDVGDTEAFF
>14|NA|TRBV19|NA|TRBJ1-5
TGTGCCAGTAGTCGGGTGGACGGGAATCAGCCCCAGCATTTT
CASSRVDGNQPQHF
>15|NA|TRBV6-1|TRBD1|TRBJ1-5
TGTGCCAGCAGTGAAGGTGCAGGGGGCAACCAGCCCCAGCATTTT
CASSEGAGGNQPQHF
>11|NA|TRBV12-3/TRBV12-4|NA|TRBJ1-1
TGTGCCAGCAGTTTTGGGGACGCAGCTTTCTTT
CASSFGDAAFF
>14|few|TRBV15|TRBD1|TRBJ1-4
TGTGCCACCAGCGGACAGGGGGAGGTTCAAAAACTGTTTTTT
CATSGQGEVQKLFF
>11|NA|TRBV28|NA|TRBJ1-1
TGTGGCAGCCTCATGAACACTGAAGCTTTCTTT
CGSLMNTEAFF
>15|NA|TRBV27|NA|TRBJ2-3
TGTGCCAGCACTCTAGGGGGTCCAGGGACAGATACGCAGTATTTT
CASTLGGPGTDTQYF
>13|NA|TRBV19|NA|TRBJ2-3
TGTGCCAGTAGTATTTCTATAACAGATACGCAGTATTTT
CASSISITDTQYF
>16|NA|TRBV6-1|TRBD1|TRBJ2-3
TGTGCCAGCAGTGACATCCGGGACAGGGGAGGCGATACGCAGTATTTT
CASSDIRDRGGDTQYF
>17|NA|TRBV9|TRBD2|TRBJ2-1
TGTGCCAGCAGCGTGCTAGCAGTCGGGGGGTCCTACAATGAGCAGTTCTTC
CASSVLAVGGSYNEQFF
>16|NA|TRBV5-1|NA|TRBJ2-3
TGCGCCAGCAGCTTGGCCGGCGGCCCAAGCACAGATACGCAGTATTTT
CASSLAGGPSTDTQYF
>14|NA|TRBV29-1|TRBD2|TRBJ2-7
TGCAGCGTTCATCTAGCGGGGAGCTCCTACGAGCAGTACTTC
CSVHLAGSSYEQYF
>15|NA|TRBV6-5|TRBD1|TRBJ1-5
TGTGCCAGCAGTTTCGGACAGGGCCTACATCAGCCCCAGCATTTT
CASSFGQGLHQPQHF
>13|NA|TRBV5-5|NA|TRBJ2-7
TGTGCCAGCAGCTTGGCCAACTCCTACGAGCAGTACTTC
CASSLANSYEQYF
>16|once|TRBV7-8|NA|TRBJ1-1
TGTGCCAGCAGCTTCGAGAATAGAGGGGTTGGCACTGAAGCTTTCTTT
CASSFENRGVGTEAFF
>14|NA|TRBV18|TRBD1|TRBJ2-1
TGTGCCAGCTCAGTGGACAGGGTAGGGACTGAGCAGTTCTTC
CASSVDRVGTEQFF
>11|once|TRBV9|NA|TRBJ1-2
TGTGCCAGCAGCGTAGGGGGTAGCTACACCTTC
CASSVGGSYTF
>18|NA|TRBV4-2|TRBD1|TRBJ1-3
TGTGCCAGCAGCCAAGAAGGGGGCCGCCTGAGCTCTGGAAACACCATATATTTT
CASSQEGGRLSSGNTIYF
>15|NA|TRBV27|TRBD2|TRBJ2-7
TGTGCCAGCAGTTCAAAAGCGGGAGTGAGAAACGAGCAGTACTTC
CASSSKAGVRNEQYF
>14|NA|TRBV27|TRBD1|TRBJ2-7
TGTGCCAGCAGTAAGGGACAGGCATCCTACGAGCAGTACTTC
CASSKGQASYEQYF
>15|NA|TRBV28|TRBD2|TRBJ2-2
TGTGCCAGCAGCTCAGCGGGAGCCGATACCGGGGAGCTGTTTTTT
CASSSAGADTGELFF
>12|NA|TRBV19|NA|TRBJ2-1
TGTGCCAGTAGTATCTCGTACAATGAGCAGTTCTTC
CASSISYNEQFF
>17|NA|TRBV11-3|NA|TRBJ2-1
TGTGCCAGCAGCTTGGACTCCGGGTCACAGGACCTCGATGAGCAGTTCTTC
CASSLDSGSQDLDEQFF
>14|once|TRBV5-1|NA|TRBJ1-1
TGCGCCAGCAGCTTGGAGGGGATCGACACTGAAGCTTTCTTT
CASSLEGIDTEAFF
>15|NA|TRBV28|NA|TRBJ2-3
TGTGCCAGCTCTGATACGCGGAGGGGAACAGATACGCAGTATTTT
CASSDTRRGTDTQYF
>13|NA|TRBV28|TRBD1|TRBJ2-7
TGTGCCAGCAGCCCGGGGACAGCTAACGAGCAGTACTTC
CASSPGTANEQYF
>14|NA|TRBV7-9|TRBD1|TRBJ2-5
TGTGCCAGCAGCTTGGGACAGGGGGTAGAGACCCAGTACTTC
CASSLGQGVETQYF
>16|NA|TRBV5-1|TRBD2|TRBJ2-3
TGCGCCAGCAGCGTCGGGACTAGCGGGATCTGGGATACGCAGTATTTT
CASSVGTSGIWDTQYF
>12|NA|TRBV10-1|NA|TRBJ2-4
TGCGCCAGCAGTGCCGGGGGTCACATTCAGTACTTC
CASSAGGHIQYF
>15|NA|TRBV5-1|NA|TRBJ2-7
TGCGCCAGCAGCTTGGGGTTAGGCCTGACCTACGAGCAGTACTTC
CASSLGLGLTYEQYF
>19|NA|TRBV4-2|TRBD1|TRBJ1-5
TGTGCCAGCAGCCGGACTTTTAGGGGACAGGGGGGAGTCAATCAGCCCCAGCATTTT
CASSRTFRGQGGVNQPQHF
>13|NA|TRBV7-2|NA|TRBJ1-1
TGTGCCAGCAGCTTTTCCCTCGGGGCTGAAGCTTTCTTT
CASSFSLGAEAFF
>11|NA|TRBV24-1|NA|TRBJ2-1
TGTGCCACCAGTTTCAACAATGAGCAGTTCTTC
CATSFNNEQFF
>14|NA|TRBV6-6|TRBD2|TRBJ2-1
TGTGCCAGCAAGAAGCGGGGTGGAGGGGAGGAGCAGTTCTTC
CASKKRGGGEEQFF
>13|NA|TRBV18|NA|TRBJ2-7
TGTGCCAGCTCACCAGGGGGCTGGAACGAGCAGTACTTC
CASSPGGWNEQYF
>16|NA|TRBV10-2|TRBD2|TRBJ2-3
TGCGCCAGCAGGAGGAATCTAGCGGGCCTCACAGATACGCAGTATTTT
CASRRNLAGLTDTQYF